Listed below are T cell receptor beta chains from one sample, sequenced in a study of blood T cell repertoires in COVID-19. Sequencing was performed with immunoSEQ multiplex PCR; in TCRdb, only in-frame clones are kept and a portion is missing. The table shows about 160,000 clones, with around 84% occurring only once. The material sequenced was peripheral blood. The receptors were sampled from a human donor with acute or convalescent COVID-19. The donor label of this sample is uncertain. CDR3s include the opening cysteine and the closing phenylalanine or tryptophan. The D gene is left open where the match is weak. Clone sizes are given selectively: once, few, many, or a class where the clone is expanded.

>TRBJ2-2|-|-|13|TRBV3-1/TRBV3-2
CASSTSVTGELFF
TGTGCCAGCAGCACATCCGTGACCGGGGAGCTGTTTTTT
>TRBJ2-7|-|TRBD1|15|TRBV28
CASTNAGQGVYEQYF
TGTGCCAGCACCAACGCGGGACAGGGGGTGTACGAGCAGTACTTC
>TRBJ1-4|-|-|14|TRBV7-2
CASTGGRANEKLFF
TGTGCCAGCACGGGGGGGAGAGCTAATGAAAAACTGTTTTTT
>TRBJ1-2|once|-|13|TRBV28
CASTYRDNYGYTF
TGTGCCAGCACCTACAGGGATAACTATGGCTACACCTTC
>TRBJ2-1|-|TRBD2|16|TRBV25-1
CASSPAGGPVADEQFF
TGTGCCAGCAGCCCAGCGGGGGGCCCCGTTGCCGATGAGCAGTTCTTC
>TRBJ1-3|few|TRBD1|16|TRBV27
CASRPQGQVSGNTIYF
TGTGCCAGCAGACCACAAGGACAGGTCTCTGGAAACACCATATATTTT
>TRBJ2-1|-|TRBD2|18|TRBV10-3
CAISDPRGSGGAYNEQFF
TGTGCCATCAGTGACCCCAGGGGTAGCGGGGGGGCCTACAATGAGCAGTTCTTC
>TRBJ1-3|-|-|18|TRBV7-3
CASSLSGGSTSSGNTIYF
TGTGCCAGCAGCTTATCGGGAGGCAGCACCAGCTCTGGAAACACCATATATTTT
>TRBJ2-7|-|-|11|TRBV6-5
CASSLLYEQYF
TGTGCCAGCAGTTTGCTATACGAGCAGTACTTC
>TRBJ1-2|few|-|12|TRBV30
CAWSVASRGYTF
TGTGCCTGGAGTGTTGCCAGTCGAGGCTACACCTTC
>TRBJ1-2|-|TRBD1|15|TRBV7-2
CASTPQEGQGYGYTF
TGTGCCAGCACACCCCAGGAGGGACAGGGGTATGGCTACACCTTC
>TRBJ2-7|-|-|14|TRBV6-1
CASSEATLLDEQYF
TGTGCCAGCAGTGAAGCGACGTTACTAGACGAGCAGTACTTC
>TRBJ2-1|-|-|13|TRBV3-1/TRBV3-2
CASSPSEDDEQFF
TGTGCCAGCAGCCCCTCGGAGGACGATGAGCAGTTCTTC
>TRBJ2-1|-|-|14|TRBV11-2
CASSLVKLYNEQFF
TGTGCCAGCAGCTTAGTTAAACTTTACAATGAGCAGTTCTTC
>TRBJ1-5|few|-|16|TRBV21-1
CASSKDSEDSNQPQHF
TGTGCCAGCAGCAAAGACAGTGAAGATAGCAATCAGCCCCAGCATTTT
>TRBJ1-2|-|-|12|TRBV28
CASSLSRDGYTF
TGTGCCAGCAGTTTAAGCAGGGATGGCTACACCTTC
>TRBJ1-6|once|TRBD1|14|TRBV6-5
CASRRDSLNSPLHF
TGTGCCAGCAGAAGGGACAGCCTTAATTCACCCCTCCACTTT
>TRBJ1-1|few|-|15|TRBV10-3
CAISATTRMNTEAFF
TGTGCCATCAGCGCGACAACAAGGATGAACACTGAAGCTTTCTTT
>TRBJ2-7|-|TRBD2|15|TRBV3-1/TRBV3-2
CASSPGGRPPYEQYF
TGTGCCAGCAGCCCCGGGGGGAGACCCCCCTACGAGCAGTACTTC
>TRBJ1-6|-|-|15|TRBV11-2
CASSLDGGTNSPLHF
TGTGCCAGCAGCTTAGATGGGGGGACGAATTCACCCCTCCACTTT
>TRBJ2-7|-|-|13|TRBV5-1
CASTRESRNEQYF
TGCGCCAGCACCCGGGAGTCTAGAAACGAGCAGTACTTC
>TRBJ2-2|few|-|14|TRBV5-1
CASSFGGNTGELFF
TGCGCCAGCAGCTTCGGCGGCAACACCGGGGAGCTGTTTTTT